The T cell receptor beta chain described here comes from a study of cytomegalovirus exposure and HLA in healthy donors. General observations from the study: Overall, approximately 150 TCR beta chains were annotated as cytomegalovirus-associated. By a later analysis, the bulk of CMV-associated TCR beta chains appeared HLA-restricted.

The CDR3 contains 14 residues. The germline V gene encodes CDR1 SGDLS and CDR2 YYNGEE. Trimming took 0 bases from V and 9 from J, leaving 10 bases between them. PCR was performed using 60 Vbeta and 13 Jbeta primers. The method was immunoSEQ multiplex PCR; TCRdb's version includes in-frame clones alone and lacks a portion of them. Among 90,000 to 110,000 clones listed, around 15% were seen once. A few counts support this clone. Its cognate antigen is unknown. The gene calls are TRBV9 and TRBJ1-6, with a possible D match to TRBD1 (6 bases). This TCR came from a female donor in good health and CMV-seronegative. Sequencing used PBMCs. The chain's CDR3 is CASSVDGGGSPLHF. The CDR3 DNA reads as TGTGCCAGCAGCGTAGATGGGGGCGGTTCACCCCTCCACTTT.